Presented here are 27 T cell receptor beta chains from one specimen sequenced in a study of CD8 T cells in ankylosing spondylitis. In TCRdb, the 5' RACE reads were re-called with MiXCR into one record per CDR3 protein. The sample has roughly 180,000 distinct CDR3 sequences; 9.5% to 10% are singletons. The sample comprised blood, either unsorted or a sorted T cell fraction (not recorded which). These receptors were taken from a female donor with ankylosing spondylitis or in good health (not recorded which).

This clonotype was counted many times. The chain has TRBV29-1 and TRBJ1-5; D is undetermined. Trimming shortened V by 4 bases and J by 1 base, and 2 bases separated the two germline ends. The CDR3 spans 11 residues. Germline CDR1 SQVTM, CDR2 ANQGSEA. CDR3 in amino acids: CSVGSNQPQHF. The CDR3, as DNA: TGCAGCGTTGGGAGCAATCAGCCCCAGCATTTT.

There are a few counts of this clonotype. The chain is built from TRBV16 and TRBJ2-5, with D unresolved. This CDR3 comprises 15 residues. V was cut by 3 bases and J by 2 bases, with 13 bases left in between. CDR1 KGHSY and CDR2 FQNENV come from the germline V gene. CDR3 sequence: CASSQRGQVQETQYF. Written as DNA, the CDR3 is TGTGCCAGCAGCCAGCGAGGTCAGGTTCAAGAGACCCAGTACTTC.

The sample holds many counts of this clonotype. The chain joins TRBV9 to TRBJ2-1, with 10 positions matching TRBD2. V lost 3 bases, J lost 0 bases, and 3 bases stayed unmatched. The CDR3 totals 16 residues. CDR1 SGDLS and CDR2 YYNGEE come from the germline V gene. CDR3 nucleotide sequence: TGTGCCAGCAGCGAAAGCGGGAGGGCCTCCTACAATGAGCAGTTCTTC. Amino acids: CASSESGRASYNEQFF.

This clonotype was detected a few times. V usage is TRBV27 and J usage is TRBJ1-5, with D tentatively TRBD1 (6 bases). V lost 4 bases and J 0 bases, leaving 13 bases between the germline ends. Germline V gene lookup returns CDR1 MNHEY and CDR2 SMNVEV (reference sequence). This CDR3 contains 16 residues. The CDR3 reads CASSSSGGHSNQPQHF. The CDR3 nucleotides read TGTGCCAGCAGTTCCTCTGGGGGACATAGCAATCAGCCCCAGCATTTT.

V usage is TRBV7-2 and J usage is TRBJ2-5, with TRBD2 matching over 9 bases. The length of the CDR3 is 15 residues. Germline CDR1 is SGHTA and CDR2 is FQGNSA. V shed 1 base, J shed 0 bases, and the junction held 0 bases outside the gene matches. DNA for the CDR3: TGTGCCAGCAGCTTAGGACTAGCGGACCAAGAGACCCAGTACTTC. Its protein product is CASSLGLADQETQYF.

This chain uses TRBV12-3 or TRBV12-4 with TRBJ2-7, with TRBD2 matching 11 bases. There are 15 residues in the CDR3. The V gene end was trimmed by 4 bases and the J gene end by 4 bases; junction bases not matched to a gene: 6. CDR3: CASSSGLAEGYEQYF. The DNA of the CDR3 is TGTGCCAGCAGTTCGGGACTAGCGGAGGGGTACGAGCAGTACTTC.

The chain is built from TRBV9 and TRBJ1-6, with D unresolved. CDR3 length: 16 residues. Per germline, CDR1 SGDLS and CDR2 YYNGEE. V lost 1 base to trimming and J lost 7 bases, with 15 bases between them. In nucleotides, the CDR3 is TGTGCCAGCAGCGTATCCCTCACTTCGGGAAATTCACCCCTCCACTTT. Translating it yields CASSVSLTSGNSPLHF.

This clonotype was detected only once. Being one base from a much bigger clone, this may be a read error. The DNA for the CDR3 is TGCGCCAGCAGCCTCGGCGAATCCAACCTACACGATACGCAGTATTTT. Amino acids: CASSLGESNLHDTQYF. V is TRBV5-1 and J is TRBJ2-3; unclear D gene. With 4 bases removed from V and 6 bases from J, the gap between germline ends came to 21 bases. CDR1 SGHRS and CDR2 YFSETQ come from the germline V gene. This CDR3 comprises 16 residues.

V and J are TRBV6-2 or TRBV6-3 and TRBJ2-7; TRBD1 agrees at 7 bases. The ends lost 2 bases at V and 2 bases at J; junction bases unmatched: 3. The V gene's germline CDR1 is MNHEY and CDR2 SVGEGT. CDR3 length: 14 amino acids. The CDR3 reads CASSYPGTAYEQYF. CDR3 sequence (DNA): TGTGCCAGCAGTTACCCCGGGACAGCCTACGAGCAGTACTTC.

The chain has TRBV6-6 and TRBJ2-7, with no clear D. The CDR3 loop spans 12 amino acids. Germline loops: CDR1 MNHNY, CDR2 SVGAGI (reference sequence). V was trimmed by 6 bases and J by 0 bases, leaving 6 bases between them. The CDR3 loop reads CASRDGSYEQYF. The CDR3 nucleotides read TGTGCCAGCAGAGACGGCTCCTACGAGCAGTACTTC.

The V and J genes are TRBV12-3 or TRBV12-4 and TRBJ2-7; D is unresolved. V dropped 0 bases and J dropped 3 bases, with 6 bases sitting between them. The CDR3 consists of 13 residues. CDR3 nucleotide sequence: TGTGCCAGCAGTTTAGCCAACAACTACGAGCAGTACTTC. Amino acids: CASSLANNYEQYF.

In its sample, this clonotype was seen many times. Here the CDR3 reads CSVRRDYEQYF. The CDR3 DNA follows: TGCAGCGTTCGAAGGGACTACGAGCAGTACTTC. The genes are TRBV29-1 and TRBJ2-7; D unresolved. The CDR3 loop spans 11 amino acids. V lost 5 bases and J 3 bases, leaving 8 bases between the germline ends. Per germline, CDR1 SQVTM and CDR2 ANQGSEA.

The J gene is TRBJ2-1, the V gene TRBV7-6; no clear D gene. Trimming pared 5 bases from V and 6 bases from J, leaving 14 bases between. Germline V gene sequence: CDR1 SGHVS, CDR2 FNYEAQ. The CDR3 totals 14 residues. This chain's CDR3 is CASSPLAYPNEQFF. The CDR3 DNA is TGTGCCAGCAGCCCATTAGCTTACCCCAATGAGCAGTTCTTC.

This chain uses TRBV11-1 with TRBJ2-2, with TRBD2 matching 14 bases. The CDR3 runs to 19 residues. The junction had 15 bases not matched to a gene; V was cut back by 4 bases and J by 8 bases. Germline CDR1 is SGHAT and CDR2 is FQDESV (reference sequence). The CDR3 DNA sequence: TGTGCCAGCAGCTCGGGAGCCGGAGGGACTAGCGGGAGTATTGGGGAGCTGTTTTTT. Translation: CASSSGAGGTSGSIGELFF.

The rearrangement uses TRBV11-2 and TRBJ2-7; perhaps TRBD2 as D (6 bases). CDR1 SGHAT and CDR2 FQNNGV come from the germline V gene. V gave up 0 bases and J gave up 3 bases, with 15 bases separating them. This CDR3 has 16 amino acids. Written as DNA, the CDR3 is TGTGCCAGCAGCTTAGATCAGACGGGGGATATCTACGAGCAGTACTTC. The encoded protein is CASSLDQTGDIYEQYF.

This clonotype has ten or more counts. V is TRBV4-2 and J is TRBJ1-5; D may be TRBD1 (5 bases). Deletions cut 0 bases from V and 9 bases from J, with 18 bases between. This CDR3 contains 16 residues. The V gene's germline CDR1 is LGHNA and CDR2 YNFKEQ. CDR3 loop: CASSQDWQGPWSPQHF. For the CDR3, the DNA is TGTGCCAGCAGCCAAGATTGGCAGGGCCCCTGGTCGCCCCAGCATTTT.

There are many counts of this clonotype. The rearrangement joins TRBV5-1 to TRBJ2-7; 14 bases are a match to TRBD2. The V gene's germline CDR1 is SGHRS and CDR2 YFSETQ. There are 15 residues in the CDR3. J gave up 2 bases and V 3 bases, and 1 base lay outside the gene matches. The CDR3 reads CASSWTSGGTYEQYF. DNA for the CDR3: TGCGCCAGCAGCTGGACTAGCGGGGGGACCTACGAGCAGTACTTC.

This clonotype was counted only a few times. The rearrangement uses TRBV5-8 and TRBJ2-3; no definite D call. The CDR3 has 12 residues. Trimming pared 2 bases from V and 3 bases from J, leaving 4 bases between. The germline V gene encodes CDR1 SGHTS and CDR2 YDEGEE. The CDR3 nucleotides are TGTGCCAGCAGCTTTGCTACAGATACGCAGTATTTT. It is translated as CASSFATDTQYF.

The table lists this clonotype with many counts. The chain uses TRBV27 and TRBJ2-7, with D unresolved. CDR1 MNHEY and CDR2 SMNVEV come from the germline V gene (reference sequence). V dropped 4 bases and J dropped 5 bases, with 6 bases sitting between them. This CDR3 region has 11 residues. For the CDR3, the DNA is TGTGCCAGCAGTTCAACCCACGAGCAGTACTTC. It yields the protein CASSSTHEQYF.

The V call is TRBV11-2, the J call TRBJ2-7, with TRBD1 matching over 9 bases. Germline CDR1 and CDR2: SGHAT and FQNNGV. This CDR3 spans 15 amino acids. Trimming at V came to 4 bases and at J to 7 bases, leaving 11 bases not matched to a gene. The CDR3, as DNA: TGTGCCAGCAGCTCATGGGACAGGGAGGTAGAGGAGCAGTACTTC. Translating it yields CASSSWDREVEEQYF.

This chain connects TRBV9 to TRBJ2-3, with 9 nucleotides matching TRBD2. Germline V gene sequence: CDR1 SGDLS, CDR2 YYNGEE. With V trimmed by 7 bases and J by 4 bases, 7 bases remained unmatched. The CDR3 is 14 amino acids. The chain's CDR3 is CASSGGTSPDTQYF. CDR3 bases: TGTGCCAGCTCGGGGGGGACTAGCCCAGATACGCAGTATTTT.

This clonotype was found a few times. The rearrangement links TRBV6-1 to TRBJ2-5, with 13 bases aligning to TRBD2. This CDR3 has 16 residues. Germline V lookup: CDR1 MNHNS, CDR2 SASEGT. V gave up 6 bases and J gave up 5 bases; unmatched junction bases: 9. The DNA for the CDR3 is TGTGCCAGCAGCCTCGGGACTAGCGGGATAAGGGAGACCCAGTACTTC. This gives the protein CASSLGTSGIRETQYF.

The chain uses TRBV9 and TRBJ1-2; 7 nucleotides line up with TRBD1. Germline lookup yields CDR1 SGDLS and CDR2 YYNGEE. The CDR3 is made up of 14 amino acids. The V gene end was trimmed by 5 bases and the J gene end by 5 bases; junction bases not matched to a gene: 9. This chain's CDR3 is CASSAGTAGYGYTF. CDR3 nucleotide sequence: TGTGCCAGCAGTGCCGGGACAGCCGGATATGGCTACACCTTC.

This clonotype was seen at least ten times. The J gene is TRBJ2-1, the V gene TRBV7-9; D gene ambiguous. Germline CDR1 and CDR2: SEHNR and FQNEAQ (reference sequence). This CDR3 spans 12 amino acids. Trimming removed 5 bases at V and 9 bases at J, with 11 bases between. The CDR3 sequence is CASSKATSEQFF. DNA of the CDR3: TGTGCCAGCAGCAAGGCCACCTCTGAGCAGTTCTTC.

The V call is TRBV9, the J call TRBJ2-1; 7 nucleotides line up with TRBD2. Germline V gene data show CDR1 as SGDLS and CDR2 as YYNGEE. V was pared by 3 bases and J by 7 bases, with 10 bases of the junction left unmatched. The CDR3 is made up of 15 amino acids. The CDR3 sequence: CASSAGAGTDNEQFF. The CDR3 region has the DNA TGTGCCAGCAGCGCAGGAGCGGGAACGGATAATGAGCAGTTCTTC.

This clonotype was counted between two and nine times. The V call is TRBV27, the J call TRBJ1-1; 9 bases match TRBD1. Unmatched junction bases numbered 10, after V lost 6 bases and J lost 2 bases. This CDR3 region has 16 residues. Germline loops: CDR1 MNHEY, CDR2 SMNVEV (reference sequence). The CDR3: CASSRTGQGINTEAFF. The CDR3 DNA reads as TGTGCCAGCAGCCGGACGGGACAGGGCATTAACACTGAAGCTTTCTTT.

This clonotype showed up many times. The V gene is TRBV10-3, the J gene TRBJ2-1; TRBD2 matches at 7 bases. The length of the CDR3 is 13 residues. The ends lost 3 bases at V and 16 bases at J; junction bases unmatched: 12. Germline assignment: CDR1 ENHRY and CDR2 SYGVKD. CDR3 protein: CAISDHKAAGVFF. CDR3 DNA: TGTGCCATCAGTGACCACAAGGCGGCGGGAGTCTTCTTC.